These T cell receptor beta chains were read from a single sample in a study of T cell responses to AZD1222 COVID-19 vaccine. Profiling relied on immunoSEQ multiplex PCR, and the TCRdb table lists in-frame clones only, not all of them. This table holds 100,000 to 150,000 clones, roughly 92% found once. Here the sequenced sample was peripheral blood, taken 28 days after the second AZD1222 dose. The receptors were sampled from an adult who received the AZD1222 COVID-19 vaccine. Both conserved end residues are part of each CDR3. Each record gives: D gene, clone size, V gene, J gene, CDR3 protein, CDR3 DNA. A D gene is named only where the DNA matches it firmly. A row's size may be missing; if present it is once, few, many or a size class.

d_call: -
clone_size: -
v_call: TRBV5-5
j_call: TRBJ2-5
cdr3_aa: CASSLGARQETQYF
cdr3_nt: TGTGCCAGCAGCTTGGGGGCCAGACAAGAGACCCAGTACTTC

d_call: TRBD1
clone_size: -
v_call: TRBV19
j_call: TRBJ1-6
cdr3_aa: CASSTTGVRDNSPLHF
cdr3_nt: TGTGCCAGTAGTACGACAGGGGTCCGAGACAATTCACCCCTCCACTTT

d_call: -
clone_size: -
v_call: TRBV29-1
j_call: TRBJ2-7
cdr3_aa: CSVTSSYEQYF
cdr3_nt: TGCAGCGTTACGAGCTCCTACGAGCAGTACTTC

d_call: -
clone_size: -
v_call: TRBV19
j_call: TRBJ2-1
cdr3_aa: CASRALGGEQFF
cdr3_nt: TGTGCCAGTAGGGCTCTGGGAGGCGAGCAGTTCTTC

d_call: TRBD2
clone_size: once
v_call: TRBV11-2
j_call: TRBJ2-7
cdr3_aa: CASSLDGVAGYQSTGQYF
cdr3_nt: TGTGCCAGCAGCTTAGACGGTGTAGCGGGGTATCAATCTACGGGGCAGTACTTC

d_call: -
clone_size: -
v_call: TRBV20-1
j_call: TRBJ2-1
cdr3_aa: CSASRSTNYNEQFF
cdr3_nt: TGCAGTGCTAGTCGTAGCACCAACTACAATGAGCAGTTCTTC

d_call: TRBD1
clone_size: -
v_call: TRBV9
j_call: TRBJ2-3
cdr3_aa: CASSVARGGQGSTDTQYF
cdr3_nt: TGTGCCAGCAGCGTAGCAAGAGGGGGACAGGGAAGCACAGATACGCAGTATTTT

d_call: -
clone_size: -
v_call: TRBV5-1
j_call: TRBJ1-5
cdr3_aa: CASSLTGFWGQPQHF
cdr3_nt: TGCGCCAGCAGCTTGACAGGGTTTTGGGGACAGCCCCAGCATTTT

d_call: -
clone_size: -
v_call: TRBV10-3
j_call: TRBJ2-6
cdr3_aa: CAISGWAGANVLTF
cdr3_nt: TGTGCCATCAGTGGGTGGGCCGGGGCCAACGTCCTGACTTTC

d_call: -
clone_size: -
v_call: TRBV3-1/TRBV3-2
j_call: TRBJ1-1
cdr3_aa: CVWSDQATPHTEAFF
cdr3_nt: TGTGTCTGGTCGGACCAGGCCACACCACACACTGAAGCTTTCTTT

d_call: -
clone_size: -
v_call: TRBV7-9
j_call: TRBJ1-4
cdr3_aa: CASSLAGPPSEKLFF
cdr3_nt: TGTGCCAGCAGCTTAGCAGGGCCACCCTCCGAAAAACTGTTTTTT

d_call: -
clone_size: -
v_call: TRBV18
j_call: TRBJ1-5
cdr3_aa: CASGGGESNQPQHF
cdr3_nt: TGTGCCAGCGGTGGGGGGGAGAGCAATCAGCCCCAGCATTTT

d_call: TRBD2
clone_size: -
v_call: TRBV6-5
j_call: TRBJ2-3
cdr3_aa: CASRLAATDTQYF
cdr3_nt: TGTGCCAGCAGACTAGCGGCCACAGATACGCAGTATTTT

d_call: -
clone_size: once
v_call: TRBV7-9
j_call: TRBJ1-5
cdr3_aa: CASSSSIQGSDQPQHF
cdr3_nt: TGTGCCAGCAGCTCCTCAATCCAGGGGAGCGATCAGCCCCAGCATTTT

d_call: -
clone_size: -
v_call: TRBV29-1
j_call: TRBJ2-1
cdr3_aa: CSVVPGENEQFF
cdr3_nt: TGCAGCGTTGTCCCAGGGGAAAATGAGCAGTTCTTC

d_call: -
clone_size: -
v_call: TRBV7-2
j_call: TRBJ1-3
cdr3_aa: CASSLASPASGNTIYF
cdr3_nt: TGTGCCAGCAGCTTAGCGTCCCCGGCCTCTGGAAACACCATATATTTT

d_call: TRBD1
clone_size: -
v_call: TRBV10-3
j_call: TRBJ1-2
cdr3_aa: CAILGTPGQGARHGYTF
cdr3_nt: TGTGCCATCCTGGGGACCCCGGGACAGGGGGCGCGGCATGGCTACACCTTC

d_call: -
clone_size: -
v_call: TRBV5-4
j_call: TRBJ2-7
cdr3_aa: CASRKEALEEQYF
cdr3_nt: TGTGCCAGCAGGAAAGAGGCACTAGAGGAGCAGTACTTC

d_call: -
clone_size: -
v_call: TRBV15
j_call: TRBJ2-6
cdr3_aa: CATSREPGGANVLTF
cdr3_nt: TGTGCCACCAGCAGAGAGCCGGGGGGGGCCAACGTCCTGACTTTC

d_call: -
clone_size: -
v_call: TRBV4-3
j_call: TRBJ2-7
cdr3_aa: CASSRGTVQREQYF
cdr3_nt: TGCGCCAGCAGCCGGGGGACCGTCCAACGCGAGCAGTACTTC

d_call: TRBD1
clone_size: -
v_call: TRBV5-1
j_call: TRBJ1-6
cdr3_aa: CASSLGQGANSPLHF
cdr3_nt: TGCGCCAGCAGCTTGGGACAGGGGGCTAATTCACCCCTCCACTTT

d_call: TRBD2
clone_size: -
v_call: TRBV6-6
j_call: TRBJ2-1
cdr3_aa: CASSPRTRAYNEQFF
cdr3_nt: TGTGCCAGCAGTCCCCGGACTAGGGCCTACAATGAGCAGTTCTTC

d_call: -
clone_size: -
v_call: TRBV2
j_call: TRBJ2-2
cdr3_aa: CASSRQSLDTGELFF
cdr3_nt: TGTGCCAGCAGTCGACAGTCCCTTGACACCGGGGAGCTGTTTTTT

d_call: -
clone_size: -
v_call: TRBV30
j_call: TRBJ2-5
cdr3_aa: CAWGRPKETQYF
cdr3_nt: TGTGCCTGGGGGAGGCCGAAAGAGACCCAGTACTTC

d_call: TRBD1
clone_size: -
v_call: TRBV30
j_call: TRBJ2-1
cdr3_aa: CAWRRQGVNEQFF
cdr3_nt: TGTGCCTGGCGGCGGCAGGGGGTAAATGAGCAGTTCTTC

d_call: -
clone_size: -
v_call: TRBV12-5
j_call: TRBJ1-4
cdr3_aa: CASGLVLGEEKLFF
cdr3_nt: TGTGCTAGTGGTTTGGTACTAGGCGAGGAAAAACTGTTTTTT

d_call: TRBD1
clone_size: -
v_call: TRBV3-1/TRBV3-2
j_call: TRBJ2-7
cdr3_aa: CASSQVRDRTYEQYF
cdr3_nt: TGTGCCAGCAGCCAAGTTCGGGACAGAACCTACGAGCAGTACTTC

d_call: TRBD2
clone_size: -
v_call: TRBV6-2/TRBV6-3
j_call: TRBJ2-3
cdr3_aa: CASSYGSGRPDTQYF
cdr3_nt: TGTGCCAGCAGTTACGGTAGCGGGAGGCCAGATACGCAGTATTTT

d_call: TRBD2
clone_size: -
v_call: TRBV28
j_call: TRBJ2-7
cdr3_aa: CASKELAGGAYEQYF
cdr3_nt: TGTGCCAGCAAAGAGCTAGCGGGAGGGGCCTACGAGCAGTACTTC

d_call: -
clone_size: -
v_call: TRBV2
j_call: TRBJ2-3
cdr3_aa: CASRPDQINTQYF
cdr3_nt: TGTGCCAGCAGACCCGACCAGATAAATACGCAGTATTTT

d_call: TRBD1
clone_size: -
v_call: TRBV5-4
j_call: TRBJ1-6
cdr3_aa: CASSHSPGQGNSPLHF
cdr3_nt: TGTGCCAGCAGTCATTCGCCGGGACAGGGGAATTCACCCCTCCACTTT

d_call: -
clone_size: once
v_call: TRBV18
j_call: TRBJ2-3
cdr3_aa: CASSPPRVLTDTQYF
cdr3_nt: TGTGCCAGCTCACCACCGAGGGTGCTCACAGATACGCAGTATTTT

d_call: -
clone_size: -
v_call: TRBV30
j_call: TRBJ1-1
cdr3_aa: CACQTPGSLNTEAFF
cdr3_nt: TGTGCCTGCCAAACACCGGGGAGCTTGAACACTGAAGCTTTCTTT

d_call: -
clone_size: -
v_call: TRBV29-1
j_call: TRBJ1-5
cdr3_aa: CSVLDSSNQPQHF
cdr3_nt: TGCAGCGTTTTGGACAGTAGCAATCAGCCCCAGCATTTT

d_call: -
clone_size: -
v_call: TRBV19
j_call: TRBJ1-2
cdr3_aa: CASSIGTVGYGYTF
cdr3_nt: TGTGCCAGTAGTATTGGAACAGTGGGGTATGGCTACACCTTC

d_call: -
clone_size: -
v_call: TRBV2
j_call: TRBJ2-1
cdr3_aa: CASWGYVAGSYNEQFF
cdr3_nt: TGTGCCAGCTGGGGATATGTGGCCGGGTCCTACAATGAGCAGTTCTTC

d_call: TRBD2
clone_size: -
v_call: TRBV3-1/TRBV3-2
j_call: TRBJ2-1
cdr3_aa: CASSQTSSYHEQFF
cdr3_nt: TGTGCCAGCAGCCAGACTAGCAGTTATCATGAGCAGTTCTTC

d_call: -
clone_size: -
v_call: TRBV11-3
j_call: TRBJ2-7
cdr3_aa: CASSTGPSLGSEQYF
cdr3_nt: TGTGCCAGCAGCACCGGCCCCAGCCTAGGGAGCGAGCAGTACTTC

d_call: -
clone_size: -
v_call: TRBV19
j_call: TRBJ1-3
cdr3_aa: CASGISGNTIYF
cdr3_nt: TGTGCTAGTGGGATCTCTGGAAACACCATATATTTT

d_call: -
clone_size: -
v_call: TRBV12-5
j_call: TRBJ1-1
cdr3_aa: CASGLSLTGNTEAFF
cdr3_nt: TGTGCTAGTGGTTTGTCGCTCACGGGGAACACTGAAGCTTTCTTT

d_call: -
clone_size: -
v_call: TRBV7-9
j_call: TRBJ1-2
cdr3_aa: CASSFPGEAGSGYTF
cdr3_nt: TGTGCCAGCAGCTTCCCAGGGGAGGCCGGGTCTGGCTACACCTTC

d_call: TRBD2
clone_size: -
v_call: TRBV19
j_call: TRBJ2-3
cdr3_aa: CASKLVAGSTDTQYF
cdr3_nt: TGTGCCAGTAAGTTGGTAGCGGGATCCACAGATACGCAGTATTTT

d_call: -
clone_size: -
v_call: TRBV5-5
j_call: TRBJ2-4
cdr3_aa: CASSEQGGVAKNIQYF
cdr3_nt: TGTGCCAGCAGCGAGCAGGGGGGAGTAGCCAAAAACATTCAGTACTTC